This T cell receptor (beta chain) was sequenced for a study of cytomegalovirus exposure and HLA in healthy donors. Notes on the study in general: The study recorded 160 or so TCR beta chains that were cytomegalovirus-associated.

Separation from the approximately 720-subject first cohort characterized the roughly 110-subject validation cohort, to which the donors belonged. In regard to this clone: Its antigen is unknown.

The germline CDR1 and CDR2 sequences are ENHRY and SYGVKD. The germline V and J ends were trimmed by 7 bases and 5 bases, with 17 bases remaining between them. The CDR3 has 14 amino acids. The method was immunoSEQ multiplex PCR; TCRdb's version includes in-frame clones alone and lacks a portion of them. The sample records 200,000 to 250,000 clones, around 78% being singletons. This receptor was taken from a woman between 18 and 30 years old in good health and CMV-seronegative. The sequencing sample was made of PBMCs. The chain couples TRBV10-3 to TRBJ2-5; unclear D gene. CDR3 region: CAIIRPSHWETQYF. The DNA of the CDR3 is TGTGCCATCATCAGGCCCTCCCATTGGGAGACCCAGTACTTC.